This entry is about one TCR beta chain. Its cognate antigen is unknown. V shed 5 bases and J 5 bases; nucleotides not matched to a gene: 9. The CDR3 runs 15 residues. CDR1 SGHTA and CDR2 FQGTGA come from the germline V gene. This record belongs to a study of T cell responses to AZD1222 COVID-19 vaccine. The repertoire was sequenced with immunoSEQ multiplex PCR; TCRdb's copy has only in-frame clones and lacks some. The sample carries more than 95,000 clones, about 86% recorded once. Whole-study findings and limits: Baseline seropositivity characterized only a handful of AZD1222 recipients. Regions 160-218 and 743-854 dominated among vaccine-associated CD4 TCRs spanning spike.

The specimen comprised peripheral blood, sampled 28 days after the second AZD1222 dose. This clonotype was obtained from an adult who received the AZD1222 COVID-19 vaccine. The chain recombines TRBV7-3 with TRBJ2-3; 8 positions match TRBD1. CDR3 protein: CASSPQTGAVDTQYF. The CDR3 coding sequence is TGTGCCAGCAGCCCCCAGACAGGGGCGGTAGATACGCAGTATTTT.